This TCR beta chain is from a study of blood T cells in healthy people across ages. The study, taken as a whole, reports: With donor CMV status unknown, expanded clonotype changes were possibly confounded. Diversity of TCR beta correlated strongly with naive T cell percentage. Naive CD4+ cell counts and diversity both ran higher in long-lived than in aged donors.

As concerns this clonotype: Its specificity is not known. The missing conserved phenylalanine or tryptophan at the end of this CDR3 makes a read error likely.

A second about 7 to 12 cycle PCR used barcoded and J-beta primers. Each of the samples gave a minimum of 2.5 million paired-end reads that contained CDR3. From the 5' RACE reads, TCRdb called clonotypes with MiXCR, one entry per CDR3 protein. The sample consists of roughly 1,800,000 distinct CDR3 sequences, roughly 52% of them appearing once. Germline V gene sequence: CDR1 LNHNV, CDR2 YYDKDF (reference sequence). V was trimmed by 5 bases and J by 3 bases, leaving 11 bases between them. This CDR3 is built from 13 residues. The rearrangement uses TRBV15 and TRBJ2-7; a possible D gene is TRBD1 (6 bases). Source material: blood. The clonotype was recovered from a woman in her 40s in good health. The CDR3 bases are TGTGCCACCAGCGAGACAGGTGGCTACGAGCAGTACTTA. Its protein is CATSETGGYEQYL.